The rows below give T cell receptor beta chains drawn from one sample of a study of sequential checkpoint blockade in melanoma. Method: immunoSEQ multiplex PCR; TCRdb's copy keeps in-frame clones and lacks some. Altogether around 10,000 clones are present, around four fifths being singletons, with the ten largest covering 36%. This sample comprised CD8+ T cells sorted from blood (inferred from file names), obtained from a patient given nivolumab and ipilimumab in sequence. The receptors stem from a human donor with melanoma. The CDR3 runs from the conserved cysteine through the conserved F or W. D genes are given only for firm matches. Rows give clone size only sometimes, using once, few, many, or a class for an expanded clone.

TRBD2 | TRBJ2-1 | TRBV29-1 | NA | TGCAGCGTTGAAGGGGGACTAGCGGGGAACCCCTACAATGAGCAGTTCTTC | CSVEGGLAGNPYNEQFF
TRBD1 | TRBJ2-7 | TRBV5-1 | few | TGCGCCAGCAGCTATCGACAGGGGAACTACGAGCAGTACTTC | CASSYRQGNYEQYF
NA | TRBJ2-3 | TRBV6-5 | few | TGTGCCAGCAGTTACCGAGTCACAGATACGCAGTATTTT | CASSYRVTDTQYF
TRBD1 | TRBJ1-5 | TRBV7-9 | NA | TGTGCCAGCAGCTTCGGGACAGTTCTGCCCCAGCATTTT | CASSFGTVLPQHF
NA | TRBJ1-5 | TRBV29-1 | few | TGCAGCGTCGGCCCGGGACTTAATCAGCCCCAGCATTTT | CSVGPGLNQPQHF
NA | TRBJ2-7 | TRBV7-8 | NA | TGTGCCAGCAGCCCCAGGGCCTTAGACTACGAGCAGTACTTC | CASSPRALDYEQYF
NA | TRBJ2-5 | TRBV6-6 | NA | TGTGCCAGCAGCTTGGGGGCGAGGGACCAGTACTTC | CASSLGARDQYF
TRBD1 | TRBJ1-2 | TRBV19 | few | TGTGCCAGTAGTATCTTACAGGGGGCGATCGGCTACACCTTC | CASSILQGAIGYTF
NA | TRBJ2-7 | TRBV19 | NA | TGTGCCAGTAGTGAAAACAGGGTTTTCATCGAGCAGTACTTC | CASSENRVFIEQYF
TRBD1 | TRBJ1-1 | TRBV6-4 | NA | TGTGCCAGCAGTGACGCCCGGCAGGGGGCATATGGGAACACTGAAGCTTTCTTT | CASSDARQGAYGNTEAFF
TRBD1 | TRBJ1-4 | TRBV30 | few | TGTGCCTGGGTGAAAAACAGGGGAGCGGCTAATGAAAAACTGTTTTTT | CAWVKNRGAANEKLFF
NA | TRBJ2-3 | TRBV13 | NA | TGTGCCAGCAGCCTTAGCACAGATACGCAGTATTTT | CASSLSTDTQYF
TRBD2 | TRBJ2-1 | TRBV27 | NA | TGTGCCAGCAGGGCTAGCGGGAGCCTCTCCTACAATGAGCAGTTCTTC | CASRASGSLSYNEQFF
NA | TRBJ2-7 | TRBV6-5 | NA | TGTGCCAGCAGTTCCCAGGGGGGTCCCTACGAGCAGTACTTC | CASSSQGGPYEQYF
NA | TRBJ2-7 | TRBV27 | few | TGTGCCAGCAGTTTGGGAAACAGGAACCCTATGGACGAGCAGTACTTC | CASSLGNRNPMDEQYF
TRBD2 | TRBJ2-2 | TRBV7-9 | few | TGTGCCAGCAGCTTAGGGTCGGGGGGACCCACCGGGGAGCTGTTTTTT | CASSLGSGGPTGELFF
NA | TRBJ2-3 | TRBV9 | NA | TGTGCCAGCAGCCCTCGAGGGGGGGGGCCTGTAGATACGCAGTATTTT | CASSPRGGGPVDTQYF
TRBD1 | TRBJ2-3 | TRBV9 | NA | TGTGCCAGCAGCGCAGAGGGACAGGGAAGCACAGATACGCAGTATTTT | CASSAEGQGSTDTQYF
TRBD1 | TRBJ1-4 | TRBV27 | few | TGTGCCAGCAGCCCGGGACAGACTTTAATCGAAAAACTGTTTTTT | CASSPGQTLIEKLFF
NA | TRBJ1-2 | TRBV27 | once | TGTGCCAGCAGTTTTGGAGGGTTAGGGGGCTACACCTTC | CASSFGGLGGYTF
NA | TRBJ2-7 | TRBV11-1 | NA | TGTGCCAGCAGCTTCCCGGGTGAGTCCTACGAGCAGTACTTC | CASSFPGESYEQYF
NA | TRBJ1-4 | TRBV15 | NA | TGTGCCACCAGCAGACAGTTTCCTAATGAAAAACTGTTTTTT | CATSRQFPNEKLFF
TRBD1 | TRBJ1-6 | TRBV14 | NA | TGTGCCAGCAGCCAAACGGGACAGGGATATAATTCACCCCTCCACTTT | CASSQTGQGYNSPLHF
TRBD2 | TRBJ2-3 | TRBV11-2 | NA | TGTGCCAGCAGCCCTGGGACTAGCGTTCATACGCAGTATTTT | CASSPGTSVHTQYF
TRBD1 | TRBJ2-7 | TRBV4-1 | NA | TGCGCCAGCAGCCACCGACAGGGGTACGAGCAGTACTTC | CASSHRQGYEQYF
NA | TRBJ1-1 | TRBV5-4 | NA | TGTGCCAGCAGCTCCCCGAGGCTTGGGACTGAAGCTTTCTTT | CASSSPRLGTEAFF
TRBD2 | TRBJ2-5 | TRBV7-9 | NA | TGTGCCAGCAGCTTAGCGGCGGGAGAGCAGTACTTC | CASSLAAGEQYF
NA | TRBJ2-3 | TRBV11-2 | NA | TGTGCCAGCAGCTTAGGAGTGGATACGCAGTATTTT | CASSLGVDTQYF
NA | TRBJ2-5 | TRBV7-7 | NA | TGTGCTAGCAGCTTAGGTATAAATATCGAAGAGACCCAGTACTTC | CASSLGINIEETQYF
TRBD2 | TRBJ2-2 | TRBV5-1 | NA | TGCGCCAGCAGCATAGGACTAGCGGGATACACCGGGGAGCTGTTTTTT | CASSIGLAGYTGELFF
NA | TRBJ1-4 | TRBV7-9 | few | TGTGCCAGCAGCTCAGTTGAGGGATCCAGGGAAAAACTGTTTTTT | CASSSVEGSREKLFF
TRBD2 | TRBJ2-3 | TRBV7-3 | NA | TGTGCCAGCAGCCCGCGGACTAGCGGGAGACCTGCGGATACGCAGTATTTT | CASSPRTSGRPADTQYF
TRBD2 | TRBJ2-1 | TRBV6-1 | NA | TGTGCCAGCAGTGATAGCGGGCTCTCCTTCTACAATGAGCAGTTCTTC | CASSDSGLSFYNEQFF
NA | TRBJ2-7 | TRBV14 | NA | TGTGCCAGCAGCCAAGGTCTACTCGAGCAGTACTTC | CASSQGLLEQYF
TRBD1 | TRBJ2-4 | TRBV27 | NA | TGTGCCAGCAGTTTCGGGACAGGGGAAGGCAAAAACATTCAGTACTTC | CASSFGTGEGKNIQYF
TRBD2 | TRBJ2-1 | TRBV5-6 | once | TGTGCCAGCAGCACAACTACTAGCGTTTACAATGAGCAGTTCTTC | CASSTTTSVYNEQFF
TRBD1 | TRBJ2-7 | TRBV9 | NA | TGTGCCAGCAGCGTAGAAGGCCAGGGGGCCTACGAGCAGTACTTC | CASSVEGQGAYEQYF
NA | TRBJ2-3 | TRBV6-6 | few | TGTGCCAGCAGCCCCTTGGGGGGAAGGGATACGCAGTATTTT | CASSPLGGRDTQYF